This T cell receptor (beta chain) was found in a study of T cell changes during pregnancy in multiple sclerosis. The V end was cut by 5 bases, the J end by 4 bases, with 12 bases between. This CDR3 contains 14 residues. CDR1 is MNHEY and CDR2 is SMNVEV in the germline V gene (reference sequence). Data came from immunoSEQ multiplex PCR; TCRdb stores just in-frame clones and leaves some out. Among 40,000 to 55,000 clones listed, 85% to 95% were seen once. The chain uses TRBV27 and TRBJ1-5; D is uncertain. The sequence derives from a female donor with multiple sclerosis, enrolled in a pregnancy study. Sequencing was performed on CD4+ T cells from peripheral blood mononuclear cells, taken in the third trimester of pregnancy. For the CDR3, the DNA is TGTGCCAGCAGTGACAACTTCTTAAATCAGCCCCAGCATTTT. Translating it yields CASSDNFLNQPQHF.